The rows below give T cell receptor beta chains drawn from one sample of a study of blood T cell repertoires in COVID-19. Produced via immunoSEQ multiplex PCR; TCRdb's table is partial and in-frame only. Altogether roughly 400,000 clones are present, roughly nine tenths being singletons, with the ten largest covering 0.8% to 0.9%. The sample consisted of PBMCs or T cells enriched from blood (not recorded which). The receptors here all came from a woman aged 40-49 years who had been exposed to COVID-19. CDR3s include the opening cysteine and the closing phenylalanine or tryptophan. Fields, in order: clone size, V gene, J gene, CDR3 protein. Only part of the rows carry a size: once, few, many, or a class if the clone is expanded.

NA,TRBV2,TRBJ2-7,CASSRGSSYEQYF
NA,TRBV18,TRBJ1-2,CASSPESYGYTF
NA,TRBV15,TRBJ1-3,CATSRDWQTTSGNTIYF
NA,TRBV14,TRBJ1-4,CASSLTGGGEKLFF
NA,TRBV30,TRBJ2-1,CAWSASRGISSYNEQFF
NA,TRBV4-1,TRBJ1-1,CASSRLKGQGSTEAFF
NA,TRBV12-5,TRBJ1-4,CASGLVGGKLFF
NA,TRBV24-1,TRBJ1-4,CATSDPLGTSPEKLFF
NA,TRBV24-1,TRBJ1-6,CATSDSKTGTHSPLHF
NA,TRBV9,TRBJ2-7,CASSAGTGPYEQYF
NA,TRBV21-1,TRBJ2-1,CASSKNRTHYNEQFF
NA,TRBV25-1,TRBJ1-1,CASTDHGGAEAFF
NA,TRBV30,TRBJ1-1,CAWSWRSTEAFF
few,TRBV7-2,TRBJ1-2,CASSLSAGDYGYTF
NA,TRBV7-2,TRBJ1-1,CASSRQGNTEAFF
NA,TRBV29-1,TRBJ2-3,CSVSTGNPPTSTDTQYF
NA,TRBV6-5,TRBJ1-1,CASIPTGRNTEAFF
NA,TRBV5-6,TRBJ2-1,CASSLVAGDNEQFF
NA,TRBV19,TRBJ1-1,CASSMPGQTRPEAFF
once,TRBV4-1,TRBJ2-1,CASSQDSLSGRVWGNEQFF
NA,TRBV30,TRBJ1-6,CAWSPGQGSPLHF
NA,TRBV5-1,TRBJ2-5,CASRPSGGAEETQYF
once,TRBV18,TRBJ1-2,CASSPDSPLYGYTF
once,TRBV19,TRBJ2-3,CASTPRGQGGTDTQYF